The source of this TCR beta chain is a study of monozygotic twins with inflammatory bowel disease. Study-wide points: A single strong IBD-associated signal or clonotype was not supported by the findings. Healthy co-twins, by inverse Simpson, had higher TCRbeta diversity than their siblings with IBD. Researchers report that IBD patients shared fewer clonotypes with others than healthy twins, especially amid disease activity.

The CDR3 spans 14 residues. Looked up from germline, CDR1 is MNHEY and CDR2 is SMNVEV (reference sequence). TCRalpha and TCRbeta cDNA went through nested PCRs of roughly 17 and 9 cycles, two in total. From its re-call of the 5' RACE reads, TCRdb lists each CDR3 protein once, without DNA. The sample's table shows about 150,000 distinct CDR3 sequences. Worth noting for this clonotype: As yet, its antigen is unknown.

V usage is TRBV27 and J usage is TRBJ1-5; there is no DNA to check the TCRdb D call of TRBD1. This receptor was identified in a human donor with ulcerative colitis or Crohn's disease, or a healthy co-twin of an affected twin (not recorded which). What was sequenced was blood. The CDR3: CASSNSGSDQPQHF.